This entry lists 17 T cell receptor beta chains sequenced from one sample in a study of T cells in localized non-small cell lung cancer. Assay used: immunoSEQ multiplex PCR; TCRdb lists only in-frame clones, some missing. This sample carries about 54,000 clones, around four fifths of them seen once, and the ten largest clones take 15% to 20%. The sequences come from peripheral blood, collected before any cancer treatment. The receptors here all came from a female donor older than 55 with stage II squamous cell lung carcinoma.

J is TRBJ1-6 and V is TRBV6-6; D is perhaps TRBD1 (6 bases). This CDR3 is 13 amino acids long. In germline, CDR1 is MNHNY, CDR2 SVGAGI (reference sequence). V was shortened by 7 bases and J by 7 bases, with 11 bases between the two germline ends. CDR3 bases: TGTGCCAGCAACAACAGGGACAATTCACCCCTCCACTTT. It codes for CASNNRDNSPLHF.

This chain connects TRBV5-1 to TRBJ1-3; D is possibly TRBD1 (5 bases). The CDR3 spans 15 residues. V gave up 7 bases and J gave up 1 base, with 15 bases separating them. CDR1 is SGHRS and CDR2 is YFSETQ in the germline V gene. For the CDR3, the DNA is TGCGCCAGCCGCGCGCCTGGGGGGTCTGGAAACACCATATATTTT. Its translation: CASRAPGGSGNTIYF.

The chain joins TRBV5-4 to TRBJ2-3; D perhaps matches TRBD1 (5 bases). The CDR3 loop spans 15 amino acids. Germline-derived CDR1 and CDR2 are SGHNT and YYREEE (reference sequence). Trimming took 4 bases from V and 5 from J, leaving 17 bases between them. CDR3 in amino acids: CASSLSTSGKDTQYF. CDR3 DNA: TGTGCCAGCAGCCTTTCAACCTCAGGGAAAGATACGCAGTATTTT.

The chain uses TRBV5-6 and TRBJ1-1, with D possibly being TRBD1 (5 bases). The V gene lost 3 bases and the J gene lost 3 bases, with 9 bases spanning the gap. The V gene's germline CDR1 is SGHDT and CDR2 YYEEEE. The CDR3 extends over 13 amino acids. DNA for the CDR3: TGTGCCAGCAGCTATCAGGGTTACACTGAAGCTTTCTTT. Translation: CASSYQGYTEAFF.

The chain joins TRBV19 to TRBJ1-5; D remains ambiguous. CDR1 and CDR2 (germline): LNHDA, SQIVND (reference sequence). CDR3 length equals 12 residues. V was trimmed by 8 bases and J by 4 bases, leaving 9 bases between them. The chain's CDR3 is CASAEGNQPQHF. CDR3 DNA sequence: TGTGCCAGTGCCGAAGGGAATCAGCCCCAGCATTTT.

This clone came up once. The chain joins TRBV5-1 to TRBJ1-2, with D possibly TRBD1 on 6 matching bases. This CDR3 has 14 amino acids. Trimming took off 0 bases at V and 3 bases at J, with 9 bases between the two ends. Germline V CDR1 and CDR2: SGHRS, YFSETQ. The CDR3: CASSLAGADYGYTF. The CDR3 bases are TGCGCCAGCAGCTTGGCAGGGGCCGACTATGGCTACACCTTC.

The CDR3 is CSVEAGGITDTQYF. CDR3 sequence (DNA): TGCAGCGTTGAGGCGGGGGGCATCACAGATACGCAGTATTTT. This chain connects TRBV29-1 to TRBJ2-3, with 8 bases identical to TRBD2. Germline V gene lookup returns CDR1 SQVTM and CDR2 ANQGSEA. The CDR3 is 14 amino acids. The V segment lost 3 bases and the J segment 2 bases; nucleotides outside the gene matches: 4.

The chain couples TRBV29-1 to TRBJ1-1; TRBD1 might be the D (6 bases). This CDR3 region has 11 residues. The germline V and J ends were trimmed by 5 bases and 6 bases, with 10 bases remaining between them. Germline-derived CDR1 and CDR2 are SQVTM and ANQGSEA. The CDR3 region is CSVRDTSEAFF. The CDR3 nucleotides are TGCAGCGTTAGGGACACTTCTGAAGCTTTCTTT.

As for this clone: An end of the junction differs from the germline gene, which may be a read error. V and J are TRBV6-1 and TRBJ1-2, with a tentative D call TRBD1 (5 bases). The CDR3 contains 12 residues. The germline CDR1 and CDR2 sequences are MNHNS and SASEGT. Written as DNA, the CDR3 is TGTGCCAGCAGTGAAGCGCTTCTCACAGGAGACTTC. This sequence encodes CASSEALLTGDF.

The chain recombines TRBV14 with TRBJ2-1; tentatively, D is TRBD2 (6 bases). V lost 5 bases and J lost 13, with 15 bases in between. Germline assignment: CDR1 SGHDN and CDR2 FVKESK. This CDR3 has 12 amino acids. CDR3 protein: CASSYPWGEQFF. The CDR3 nucleotides are TGTGCCAGCAGCTACCCGTGGGGGGAACAGTTCTTC. Together with reference TRBV14 and TRBJ2-1, the CDR3 gives the full variable domain: EAGVTQFPSHSVIEKGQTVTLRCDPISGHDNLYWYRRVMGKEIKFLLHFVKESKQDESGMPNNRFLAERTGGTYSTLKVQPAELEDSGVYFCASSYPWGEQFFGPGTRLTVL.

The chain combines TRBV18 with TRBJ2-5; 9 nucleotides agree with TRBD1. The CDR3 has 15 residues. In germline, CDR1 is KGHSH, CDR2 LQKENI. V lost 4 bases and J lost 1; bases outside the gene matches: 4. The CDR3 loop is CASSLNRGLQETQYF. In DNA, the CDR3 is TGTGCCAGCTCACTCAACAGGGGGCTCCAAGAGACCCAGTACTTC.

The J gene is TRBJ1-1, the V gene TRBV27; D gene ambiguous. CDR3 size: 16 residues. Germline assignment: CDR1 MNHEY and CDR2 SMNVEV (reference sequence). V was cut by 3 bases and J by 0 bases, with 14 bases left in between. CDR3 nucleotide sequence: TGTGCCAGCAGTTTCGTAAAGGGCGGGATGAACACTGAAGCTTTCTTT. This sequence encodes CASSFVKGGMNTEAFF.

This chain uses TRBV4-3 with TRBJ1-3; tentatively, D is TRBD1 (6 bases). With 0 bases removed from V and 0 bases from J, the gap between germline ends came to 12 bases. CDR1 is LGHNA, CDR2 YSLEER, per germline. The CDR3 runs 17 residues. CDR3 nucleotide sequence: TGCGCCAGCAGCCAAGATAAGGGGGGAAGCTCTGGAAACACCATATATTTT. This encodes CASSQDKGGSSGNTIYF.

The rearrangement links TRBV5-4 to TRBJ2-1; D may be TRBD1 or TRBD2 (6 bases each). Germline CDR1 and CDR2: SGHNT and YYREEE (reference sequence). Trimming took off 0 bases at V and 9 bases at J, with 13 bases between the two ends. The length of the CDR3 is 14 residues. The CDR3, as DNA: TGTGCCAGCAGCTTGGATTCGGGGGCAGGTGAGCAGTTCTTC. Residues: CASSLDSGAGEQFF.

The chain is built from TRBV6-4 and TRBJ1-2; D remains unclear. Germline-derived CDR1 and CDR2 are MRHNA and SNTAGT. V was shortened by 5 bases and J by 4 bases, with 14 bases between the two germline ends. CDR3 length: 14 amino acids. The CDR3 sequence: CASSPGTVGYGYTF. In nucleotides, the CDR3 is TGTGCCAGCAGTCCGGGCACTGTGGGCTATGGCTACACCTTC.

This clone has only a few counts. V gene TRBV30 combines with J gene TRBJ2-3; 7 bases line up with TRBD2. From germline, CDR1 is GTSNPN and CDR2 SVGIG (reference sequence). The trim removed 3 bases at V and 2 bases at J, leaving 5 bases unmatched. The length of the CDR3 is 14 residues. The CDR3 spells CAWSSSGFTDTQYF. The CDR3 nucleotides read TGTGCCTGGAGCTCTAGCGGTTTCACAGATACGCAGTATTTT.

This clone was found a few times. The genes are TRBV18 and TRBJ2-1, with 9 bases matching TRBD1. The CDR3 runs to 16 residues. The V segment lost 4 bases and the J segment 9 bases; nucleotides outside the gene matches: 13. CDR1 KGHSH and CDR2 LQKENI come from the germline V gene. CDR3: CASSLGGQGSIGEQFF. The CDR3 region has the DNA TGTGCCAGCTCACTAGGCGGACAGGGGAGCATCGGTGAGCAGTTCTTC.